Sequencing of this TCR beta chain was carried out in a study of blood T cell repertoires in COVID-19. The study counted Cohort 3 donors as recovered given two negative PCRs, clearance, or symptom resolution. Some clones are missing from TCRdb's copy, which holds only in-frame ones; the method was immunoSEQ multiplex PCR. This sample has 250,000 to 350,000 clones; over 80% occur once, and the top ten carry 8% to 9%. V lost 4 bases, J lost 0 bases, and 12 bases lay in between. The CDR3 contains 15 residues. Germline CDR1 is SGHNT and CDR2 is YYREEE (reference sequence). The sample consisted of PBMCs or T cells enriched from blood (not recorded which). The V call is TRBV5-4, the J call TRBJ2-3; possible D gene TRBD1, 6 bases. The TCR comes from a woman between 18 and 29 years old who had recovered from COVID-19. CDR3 nucleotides: TGTGCCAGCAGCAGCGACAGGACTAGCACAGATACGCAGTATTTT. Its translation: CASSSDRTSTDTQYF.